This passage covers 17 T cell receptor beta chains from one sample sequenced in a study of blood T cell repertoires in COVID-19. Assay used: immunoSEQ multiplex PCR; TCRdb lists only in-frame clones, some missing. The table has approximately 250,000 clones, about 83% seen once. Sequencing input: peripheral blood. The receptors come from a woman between 35 and 50 years old who had recovered from COVID-19.

The chain is built from TRBV6-5 and TRBJ1-1, with TRBD1 identical over 9 bases. Germline CDR1 reads MNHEY; CDR2 reads SVGAGI. CDR3 length: 13 amino acids. The V and J ends lost 6 bases and 2 bases, in that order; junction bases with no gene match: 1. CDR3 nucleotides: TGTGCCAGCAGACAGGGGGCCAACACTGAAGCTTTCTTT. This codes for CASRQGANTEAFF.

The rearrangement joins TRBV2 to TRBJ2-7; TRBD1 is a possible D gene (5 bases). V lost 3 bases and J 0 bases, leaving 9 bases between the germline ends. There are 14 residues in the CDR3. Germline V gene lookup returns CDR1 SNHLY and CDR2 FYNNEI. Here the CDR3 reads CASSDQGSSYEQYF. The CDR3 coding sequence is TGTGCCAGCAGTGATCAGGGCAGCTCCTACGAGCAGTACTTC.

By share of the sample, this clone is medium-sized. The chain carries TRBV30 and TRBJ2-2; D is possibly TRBD1 (6 bases). Per germline, CDR1 GTSNPN and CDR2 SVGIG (reference sequence). Between the trimmed V and J ends, which lost 2 bases and 6 bases, there was a span of 16 bases. The CDR3 runs to 15 residues. The CDR3 loop reads CAWSRGTPFAGELFF. Here the CDR3 DNA reads TGTGCCTGGAGTAGGGGGACCCCTTTCGCCGGGGAGCTGTTTTTT.

The chain has TRBV6-5 and TRBJ1-1, with D possibly being TRBD1 (5 bases). Deletions cut 2 bases from V and 2 bases from J, with 9 bases between. The CDR3 has 14 residues. Germline CDR1 reads MNHEY; CDR2 reads SVGAGI. The CDR3 here is CASSYDSVNTEAFF. CDR3 bases: TGTGCCAGCAGTTACGACAGCGTAAACACTGAAGCTTTCTTT.

The V and J genes are TRBV5-1 and TRBJ2-3; 7 nucleotides line up with TRBD1. CDR3 length: 16 residues. CDR1 is SGHRS, CDR2 YFSETQ, per germline. Losses at the gene ends were 4 bases for V and 3 bases for J; bases not matched to a gene: 11. The CDR3 protein is CASSPPDRSWTDTQYF. CDR3 in DNA: TGCGCCAGCAGCCCACCGGACAGGTCTTGGACAGATACGCAGTATTTT.

A note on this clone: Germline is not matched at one junction end, which may reflect a read error. V gene TRBV10-3 combines with J gene TRBJ1-4, with TRBD1 as a possible D gene (6 bases). The CDR3 contains 12 residues. Germline V gene lookup returns CDR1 ENHRY and CDR2 SYGVKD. The CDR3 protein is CAISSGKDRFVF. DNA for the CDR3: TGTGCCATCAGTTCAGGAAAGGACAGATTTGTTTTT.

V usage is TRBV30 and J usage is TRBJ1-5, with 7 bases that match TRBD1. J lost 5 bases, V lost 4 bases, and 2 bases had no gene match. CDR3 length: 12 residues. Germline V CDR1 and CDR2: GTSNPN, SVGIG (reference sequence). The CDR3 bases are TGTGCCTGGAACAGGGGCGATCAGCCCCAGCATTTT. It specifies CAWNRGDQPQHF.

This clone was counted only a few times. This chain connects TRBV7-9 to TRBJ2-5, with 9 bases aligning to TRBD1. CDR3 length: 17 residues. Germline V gene sequence: CDR1 SEHNR, CDR2 FQNEAQ (reference sequence). With V trimmed by 4 bases and J by 5 bases, 14 bases remained unmatched. The CDR3 spells CASSSPPGNRGRETQYF. CDR3 DNA: TGTGCCAGCAGCTCCCCCCCAGGAAACAGGGGGCGCGAGACCCAGTACTTC.

J is TRBJ2-6 and V is TRBV5-1; TRBD1 matches at 7 bases. Germline trimming cut 2 bases from V and 0 bases from J; bases unmatched to any gene: 5. CDR1 is SGHRS and CDR2 is YFSETQ in the germline V gene. The CDR3 contains 17 residues. In DNA form, the CDR3 reads TGCGCCAGCAGCTTACAGGGGTTCTCCTCTGGGGCCAACGTCCTGACTTTC. It specifies CASSLQGFSSGANVLTF.

The chain joins TRBV15 to TRBJ2-5, with unresolved D. Germline CDR1 and CDR2: LNHNV and YYDKDF (reference sequence). V was cut by 1 base and J by 2 bases, with 8 bases left in between. The CDR3 sequence is 14 residues long. The CDR3 spells CATSRGTTQETQYF. The CDR3 DNA reads TGTGCCACCAGCAGAGGAACTACGCAAGAGACCCAGTACTTC. Using reference TRBV15 and TRBJ2-5 for the parts outside the CDR3, the full variable domain is DAMVIQNPRYQVTQFGKPVTLSCSQTLNHNVMYWYQQKSSQAPKLLFHYYDKDFNNEADTPDNFQSRRPNTSFCFLDIRSPGLGDTAMYLCATSRGTTQETQYFGPGTRLLVL.

This clone was picked up one time. V usage is TRBV28 and J usage is TRBJ2-7, with D tentatively TRBD2 (5 bases). This CDR3 comprises 12 residues. Germline loops: CDR1 MDHEN, CDR2 SYDVKM. V gave up 7 bases and J gave up 5 bases, with 12 bases separating them. The CDR3 nucleotides read TGTGCCAGCAACCTCCGAGGGCACGAGCAGTACTTC. Its translation: CASNLRGHEQYF.

As DNA, the CDR3 is TGCAGTGCTAGTGGGCCAGCGGGGGGTAAAGAGACCCAGTACTTC. Translating gives CSASGPAGGKETQYF. The rearrangement uses TRBV20-1 and TRBJ2-5; 9 positions agree with TRBD2. The CDR3 has 15 amino acids. Trimming cost V 3 bases and J 3 bases; bases outside gene matches: 8. CDR1 is DFQATT, CDR2 SNEGSKA, per germline (reference sequence).

CDR3 region: CASSRDRLGAIYF. The DNA of the CDR3 is TGTGCCAGCAGCCGGGACAGGTTGGGCGCCATATATTTT. V usage is TRBV3-1 (or the pseudogene TRBV3-2) and J usage is TRBJ1-3; 8 positions match TRBD1. V shed 4 bases, J shed 11 bases, and the junction held 7 bases outside the gene matches. CDR1 is LGHDT, CDR2 YNNKEL, per germline (reference sequence). The CDR3 totals 13 residues.

The chain uses TRBV6-5 and TRBJ1-6, with 9 bases identical to TRBD1. With V trimmed by 4 bases and J by 3 bases, 4 bases remained unmatched. CDR1 and CDR2 (germline): MNHEY, SVGAGI. This CDR3 has 16 amino acids. The DNA of the CDR3 is TGTGCCAGCAGTTTCACAGGGGGCCTCTATAATTCACCCCTCCACTTT. Translating gives CASSFTGGLYNSPLHF.

This clone was counted a few times. The CDR3 DNA is TGTGCCAGCAGTCCGGGTCCGGGGACCCAGTACTTC. Translating it yields CASSPGPGTQYF. The rearrangement links TRBV2 to TRBJ2-5; D is unresolved. Germline V lookup: CDR1 SNHLY, CDR2 FYNNEI. V was clipped by 5 bases and J by 7 bases, with 11 bases between them. This CDR3 region has 12 residues.

This sequence joins TRBV6-5 and TRBJ2-5; D possibly corresponds to TRBD2 (5 bases). The CDR3 covers 16 residues. Per germline, CDR1 MNHEY and CDR2 SVGAGI. The germline V and J ends were trimmed by 2 bases and 5 bases, with 18 bases remaining between them. The CDR3: CASSYDRGLNGETQYF. The DNA for the CDR3 is TGTGCCAGCAGTTACGATCGTGGACTGAATGGGGAGACCCAGTACTTC.

The chain carries TRBV2 and TRBJ1-1; D may be TRBD1 (6 bases). Germline-derived CDR1 and CDR2 are SNHLY and FYNNEI. Trimming pared 6 bases from V and 3 bases from J, leaving 11 bases between. CDR3 size: 13 residues. The CDR3 loop is CASSRGRDTEAFF. The CDR3, as DNA: TGTGCCAGCAGCAGGGGAAGGGACACTGAAGCTTTCTTT.